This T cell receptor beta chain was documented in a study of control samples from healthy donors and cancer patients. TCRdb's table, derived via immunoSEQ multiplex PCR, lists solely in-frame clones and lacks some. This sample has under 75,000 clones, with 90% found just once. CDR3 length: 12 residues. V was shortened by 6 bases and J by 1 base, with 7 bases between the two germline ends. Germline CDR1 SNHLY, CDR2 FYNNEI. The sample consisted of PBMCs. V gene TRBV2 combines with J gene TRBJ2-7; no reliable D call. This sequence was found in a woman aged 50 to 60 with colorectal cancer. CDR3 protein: CASSAGSYEQYF. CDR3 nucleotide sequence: TGTGCCAGCAGCGCAGGATCCTACGAGCAGTACTTC.